This TCR beta chain was observed in a study of OX40 agonist ivuxolimab in advanced cancers. Study at large: Ivuxolimab, an agonist antibody against OX40 (CD134), was given to patients. Patients in dose escalation had liver, melanoma, kidney or head and neck cancers.

A note on this clone: Its specificity is not known.

Autoimmune disease history or systemic immunosuppression was exclusionary. TCRdb keeps only in-frame clones here, not all; method: immunoSEQ multiplex PCR. The data hold under 20,000 clones, with 86% observed a single time. J was trimmed by 0 bases and V by 6 bases; bases with no gene match: 9. Per germline, CDR1 SQVTM and CDR2 ANQGSEA. CDR3 length equals 16 residues. Overall study findings and caveats: CD4+ T cells averaged fewer expanded clones than CD8+ T cells.

This specimen was CD4+ or CD8+ T cells sorted from blood, taken in a trial of the OX40 agonist ivuxolimab. V and J are TRBV29-1 and TRBJ2-2; TRBD2 matches 8 bases. The TCR sequence derives from an adult with an advanced solid tumor such as melanoma, head and neck, liver or kidney cancer. CDR3 amino acids: CSVTAGAGSNTGELFF. CDR3 nucleotides: TGCAGCGTGACAGCGGGAGCTGGCTCGAACACCGGGGAGCTGTTTTTT.